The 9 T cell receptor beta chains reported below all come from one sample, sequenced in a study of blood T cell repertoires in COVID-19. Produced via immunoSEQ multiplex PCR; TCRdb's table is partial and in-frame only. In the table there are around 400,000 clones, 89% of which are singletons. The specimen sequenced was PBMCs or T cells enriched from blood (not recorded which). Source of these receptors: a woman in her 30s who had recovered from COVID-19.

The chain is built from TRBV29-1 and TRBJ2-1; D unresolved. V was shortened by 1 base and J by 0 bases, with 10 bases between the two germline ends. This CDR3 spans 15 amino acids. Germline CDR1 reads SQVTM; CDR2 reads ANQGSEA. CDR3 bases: TGCAGCGTTGAAGCGGGTCGTAGCTCCTACAATGAGCAGTTCTTC. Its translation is CSVEAGRSSYNEQFF.

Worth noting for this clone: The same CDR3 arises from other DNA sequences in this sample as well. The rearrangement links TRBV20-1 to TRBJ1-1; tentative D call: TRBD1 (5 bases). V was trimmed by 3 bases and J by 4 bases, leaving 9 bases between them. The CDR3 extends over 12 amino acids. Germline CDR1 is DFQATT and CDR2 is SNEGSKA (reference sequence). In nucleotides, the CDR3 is TGCAGTGCTAGTAGGGGAGGCACTGAAGCTTTCTTT. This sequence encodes CSASRGGTEAFF.

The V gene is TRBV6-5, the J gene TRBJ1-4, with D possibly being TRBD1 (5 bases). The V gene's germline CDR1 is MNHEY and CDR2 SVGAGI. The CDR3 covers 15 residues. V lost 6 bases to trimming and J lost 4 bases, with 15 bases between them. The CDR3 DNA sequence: TGTGCCAGCAGAGAGATTTCGGACAATAATGAAAAACTGTTTTTT. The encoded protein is CASREISDNNEKLFF.

The CDR3 coding sequence is TGCAGTGCGCCCGACAGGGTCGGCTACACCTTC. Encoded protein: CSAPDRVGYTF. The chain couples TRBV20-1 to TRBJ1-2; 7 bases align to TRBD1. Germline lookup yields CDR1 DFQATT and CDR2 SNEGSKA (reference sequence). The V and J ends lost 6 bases and 8 bases, in that order; junction bases with no gene match: 6. The CDR3 is 11 residues long.

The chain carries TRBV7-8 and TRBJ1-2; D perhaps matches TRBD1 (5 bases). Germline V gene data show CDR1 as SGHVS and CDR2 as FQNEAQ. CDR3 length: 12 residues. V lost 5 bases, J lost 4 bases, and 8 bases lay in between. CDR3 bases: TGTGCCAGCAGCCCGCAGGGCTATGGCTACACCTTC. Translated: CASSPQGYGYTF.

The CDR3 DNA is TGTGCCATCAGTGAGTCGACCTTCACAGTGAACACTGAAGCTTTCTTT. It codes for CAISESTFTVNTEAFF. This chain links TRBV10-3 with TRBJ1-1; D remains unclear. Germline-derived CDR1 and CDR2 are ENHRY and SYGVKD. The CDR3 spans 16 residues. V was clipped by 0 bases and J by 0 bases, with 11 bases between them.

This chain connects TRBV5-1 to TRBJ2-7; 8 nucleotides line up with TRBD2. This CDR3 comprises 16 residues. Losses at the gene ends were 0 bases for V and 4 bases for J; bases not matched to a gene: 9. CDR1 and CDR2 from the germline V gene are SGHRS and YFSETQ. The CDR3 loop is CASSLDSTSGRYEQYF. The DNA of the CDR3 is TGCGCCAGCAGCTTGGATTCAACGAGCGGGAGATACGAGCAGTACTTC.

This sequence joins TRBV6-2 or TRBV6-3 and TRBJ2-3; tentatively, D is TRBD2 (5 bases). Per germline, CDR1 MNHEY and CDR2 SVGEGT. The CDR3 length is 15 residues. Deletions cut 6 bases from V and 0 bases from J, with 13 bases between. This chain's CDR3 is CASSAPTGSTDTQYF. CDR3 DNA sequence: TGTGCCAGCAGCGCGCCTACGGGAAGCACAGATACGCAGTATTTT.

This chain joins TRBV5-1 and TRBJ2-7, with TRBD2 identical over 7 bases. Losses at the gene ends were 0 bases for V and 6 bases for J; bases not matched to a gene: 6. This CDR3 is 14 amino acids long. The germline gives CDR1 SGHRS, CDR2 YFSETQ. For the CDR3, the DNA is TGCGCCAGCAGCTTGGCTGCGGGAGCAAGCGAGCAGTACTTC. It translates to CASSLAAGASEQYF.